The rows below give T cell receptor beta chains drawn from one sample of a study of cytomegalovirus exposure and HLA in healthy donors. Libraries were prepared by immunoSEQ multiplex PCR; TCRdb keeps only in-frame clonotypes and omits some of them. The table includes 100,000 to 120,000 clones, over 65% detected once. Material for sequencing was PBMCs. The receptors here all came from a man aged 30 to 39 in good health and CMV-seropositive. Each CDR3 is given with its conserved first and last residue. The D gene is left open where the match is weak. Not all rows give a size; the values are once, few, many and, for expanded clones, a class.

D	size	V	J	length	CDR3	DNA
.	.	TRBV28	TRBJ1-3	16	CASSLATGLSGNTIYF	TGTGCCAGCAGTTTAGCCACAGGGCTCTCTGGAAACACCATATATTTT
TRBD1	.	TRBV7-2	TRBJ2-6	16	CASSSTGQGRANVLTF	TGTGCCAGCAGCTCAACAGGACAGGGAAGGGCCAACGTCCTGACTTTC
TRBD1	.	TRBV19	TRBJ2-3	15	CASSTPQGARDTQYF	TGTGCCAGTAGTACCCCACAGGGGGCCCGAGATACGCAGTATTTT
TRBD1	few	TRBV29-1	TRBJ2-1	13	CSALRDREAEQFF	TGCAGCGCCCTCCGGGACAGGGAGGCTGAGCAGTTCTTC
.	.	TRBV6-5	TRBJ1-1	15	CASSYSGPSGTEAFF	TGTGCCAGCAGTTACTCGGGGCCCTCGGGCACTGAAGCTTTCTTT
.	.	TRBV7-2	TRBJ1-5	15	CASSPEEFSDQPQHF	TGTGCCAGCAGCCCCGAGGAGTTCAGCGATCAGCCCCAGCATTTT
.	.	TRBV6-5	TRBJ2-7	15	CASSYGVAVTYEQYF	TGTGCCAGCAGTTACGGAGTAGCCGTCACCTACGAGCAGTACTTC
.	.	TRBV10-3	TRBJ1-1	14	CAIGWGDQNTEAFF	TGTGCCATCGGATGGGGAGATCAGAACACTGAAGCTTTCTTT
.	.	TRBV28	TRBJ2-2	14	CASRPRVNTGELFF	TGTGCCAGCAGGCCCCGGGTAAACACCGGGGAGCTGTTTTTT
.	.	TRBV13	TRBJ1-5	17	CASSPHQRPLGGQPQHF	TGTGCCAGCAGCCCCCATCAGAGACCCCTAGGTGGGCAGCCCCAGCATTTT
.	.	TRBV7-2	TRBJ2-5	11	CASSLGGTQYF	TGTGCCAGCAGCCTCGGGGGGACCCAGTACTTC
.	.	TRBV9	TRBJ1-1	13	CASSEAPGTEAFF	TGTGCCAGCAGCGAGGCCCCGGGGACTGAAGCTTTCTTT
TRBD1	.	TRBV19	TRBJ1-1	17	CASIPNPGQGDNTEAFF	TGTGCCAGTATCCCAAACCCCGGACAGGGAGATAACACTGAAGCTTTCTTT
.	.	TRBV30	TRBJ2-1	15	CAWSVRGDRYNEQFF	TGTGCCTGGAGTGTCCGCGGGGACCGCTACAATGAGCAGTTCTTC
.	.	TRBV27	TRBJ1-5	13	CASSPTGNQPQHF	TGTGCCAGCAGTCCCACAGGAAATCAGCCCCAGCATTTT
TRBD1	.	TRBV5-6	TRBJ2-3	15	CASSLPGQGGLLQYF	TGTGCCAGCAGCTTGCCGGGACAGGGGGGTTTGTTGCAGTATTTT
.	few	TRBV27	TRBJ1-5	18	CASSTGNPSKYSNQPQHF	TGTGCCAGCTCTACTGGTAACCCTTCAAAATATAGCAATCAGCCCCAGCATTTT
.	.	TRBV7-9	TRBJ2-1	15	CASSLAEGDYNEQFF	TGTGCCAGCAGCTTAGCGGAAGGGGACTACAATGAGCAGTTCTTC
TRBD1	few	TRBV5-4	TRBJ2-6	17	CASSRDRLSSGANVLTF	TGTGCCAGCAGCCGGGACAGGCTTAGCTCTGGGGCCAACGTCCTGACTTTC
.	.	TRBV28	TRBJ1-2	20	CASSSIIVSVGHGLSYGYTF	TGTGCCAGCAGTTCCATTATAGTGTCGGTAGGACACGGCCTCTCTTATGGCTACACCTTC
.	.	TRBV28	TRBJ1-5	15	CASRPIGLTHQPQHF	TGTGCCAGCAGGCCTATTGGACTTACCCATCAGCCCCAGCATTTT
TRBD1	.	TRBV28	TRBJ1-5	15	CASSLGQGVGQPQHF	TGTGCCAGCAGTTTGGGGCAGGGGGTGGGTCAGCCCCAGCATTTT
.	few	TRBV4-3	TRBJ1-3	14	CASSQAQGRNTIYF	TGCGCCAGCAGCCAAGCCCAGGGGAGAAACACCATATATTTT
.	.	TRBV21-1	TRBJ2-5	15	CASSRPGLGAWAQYF	TGTGCCAGCAGCAGACCGGGACTAGGGGCTTGGGCCCAGTACTTC
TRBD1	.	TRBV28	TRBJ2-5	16	CASSRDRGRPWETQYF	TGTGCCAGCAGTAGGGACAGGGGAAGGCCGTGGGAGACCCAGTACTTC
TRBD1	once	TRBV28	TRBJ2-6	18	CASSRPPTGYSGANVLTF	TGTGCCAGCAGCCGACCCCCGACAGGGTACTCTGGGGCCAACGTCCTGACTTTC
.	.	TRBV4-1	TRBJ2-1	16	CASSQESGAMGNEQFF	TGCGCCAGCAGCCAAGAGTCAGGGGCGATGGGCAATGAGCAGTTCTTC
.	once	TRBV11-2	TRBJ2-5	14	CASSRTATQETQYF	TGTGCCAGCAGCCGGACAGCGACCCAAGAGACCCAGTACTTC
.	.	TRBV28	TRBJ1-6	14	CASSRQRYNSPLHF	TGTGCCAGCAGTCGTCAGAGGTATAATTCACCCCTCCACTTT
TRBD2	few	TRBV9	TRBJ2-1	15	CASSEGLAGPNEQFF	TGTGCCAGCAGCGAGGGACTAGCGGGACCTAATGAGCAGTTCTTC
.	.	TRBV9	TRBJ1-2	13	CASSVGAGHGYTF	TGTGCCAGCAGCGTAGGGGCAGGGCATGGCTACACCTTC
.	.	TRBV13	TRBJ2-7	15	CASSSLSTGTYEQYF	TGTGCCAGCAGCTCCCTCTCGACAGGTACCTACGAGCAGTACTTC
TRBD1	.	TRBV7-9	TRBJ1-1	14	CASPTGTGNTEAFF	TGTGCCAGTCCGACCGGGACAGGGAACACTGAAGCTTTCTTT
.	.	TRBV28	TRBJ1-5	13	CASSFTGGQPQHF	TGTGCCAGCAGTTTTACGGGGGGACAGCCCCAGCATTTT
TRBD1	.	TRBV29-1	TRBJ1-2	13	CSVGTGSFYGYTF	TGCAGCGTGGGGACAGGTTCCTTCTATGGCTACACCTTC